The clone carrying this T cell receptor (beta chain) appeared once. Its antigen is not identified. The entry originates in a study of T cell responses to AZD1222 COVID-19 vaccine. Points from the study as a whole: Samples come after the peak T cell response, not at day 14. Among the donors, most were white British and more were female, and clonal diversity was possibly underestimated. Reportedly, close to half of spike-specific TCRs are directed against unmutated variant regions.

Germline CDR1 MNHEY, CDR2 SMNVEV (reference sequence). The CDR3 extends over 13 amino acids. V lost 3 bases, J lost 9 bases, and 12 bases lay in between. TCRdb's copy holds only in-frame clones and misses some; the assay was immunoSEQ multiplex PCR. The table includes more than 140,000 clones, around 90% detected once. The receptor was isolated from an adult in good health. The specimen comprised peripheral blood, sampled on day 0 of AZD1222 vaccination. The rearrangement links TRBV27 to TRBJ2-1, with D perhaps given as TRBD1 or TRBD2 (5 bases each). The DNA of the CDR3 is TGTGCCAGCAGTTTGGGGCCAGGAGGTGAGCAGTTCTTC. Its protein product is CASSLGPGGEQFF.